A single sample is the source of the 18 T cell receptor beta chains below, sequenced in a study of blood T cell repertoires in COVID-19. The repertoire was sequenced with immunoSEQ multiplex PCR; TCRdb's copy has only in-frame clones and lacks some. This table holds roughly 350,000 clones, about 90% found once. What was sequenced was peripheral blood. These TCRs come from a woman in her seventies with COVID-19, enrolled during active disease.

This clone was recorded only once. The V and J genes are TRBV5-6 and TRBJ1-5, with D uncertain. Trimming stripped 4 bases from V and 0 bases from J, with 5 bases between. From germline, CDR1 is SGHDT and CDR2 YYEEEE. The CDR3 spans 13 residues. The CDR3 region is CASSTYSNQPQHF. For the CDR3, the DNA is TGTGCCAGCAGCACATATAGCAATCAGCCCCAGCATTTT.

This clone was counted a few times. The V gene is TRBV27, the J gene TRBJ2-7, with 7 bases that match TRBD1. Trimming took 10 bases from V and 2 from J; bases not matched to a gene: 5. Germline V gene lookup returns CDR1 MNHEY and CDR2 SMNVEV (reference sequence). The CDR3 spans 12 residues. The CDR3 here is CATRDRPYEQYF. DNA of the CDR3: TGTGCCACCCGGGACAGACCCTACGAGCAGTACTTC.

The chain is built from TRBV2 and TRBJ1-1; TRBD1 matches 11 bases. The J segment lost 11 bases and the V segment lost 6 bases, leaving 2 bases of the junction unmatched. Germline V gene data show CDR1 as SNHLY and CDR2 as FYNNEI. This CDR3 has 11 residues. Here the CDR3 reads CASRDRGQAFF. Written as DNA, the CDR3 is TGTGCCAGCAGGGACAGGGGGCAGGCTTTCTTT.

The chain uses TRBV19 and TRBJ2-3; D is possibly TRBD1 (6 bases). Germline CDR1 LNHDA, CDR2 SQIVND (reference sequence). The V end was cut by 6 bases, the J end by 5 bases, with 9 bases between. The CDR3 runs 12 residues. DNA of the CDR3: TGTGCCAGTAGGAACAGGGAAGATACGCAGTATTTT. It specifies CASRNREDTQYF.

This clone was observed a single time. The V call is TRBV6-1, the J call TRBJ2-2, with D perhaps matching TRBD2 (5 bases). Trimming shortened V by 2 bases and J by 8 bases, and 12 bases separated the two germline ends. In germline, CDR1 is MNHNS, CDR2 SASEGT. The CDR3 runs 14 residues. The CDR3 sequence is CASSEWRPGGELFF. The CDR3 nucleotides read TGTGCCAGCAGTGAATGGAGGCCTGGGGGGGAGCTGTTTTTT.

In this sample, this clone turned up a few times. The chain links TRBV4-3 to TRBJ1-2; D uncertain. The CDR3 covers 15 residues. Germline CDR1 reads LGHNA; CDR2 reads YSLEER. Between the trimmed V and J ends, which lost 0 bases and 6 bases, there was a span of 14 bases. CDR3 loop: CASSQETEGRDGYTF. CDR3 in DNA: TGCGCCAGCAGCCAAGAAACGGAGGGAAGGGATGGCTACACCTTC.

This chain connects TRBV5-8 to TRBJ1-2, with 7 bases fitting TRBD1. There are 15 residues in the CDR3. V lost 4 bases, J lost 3 bases, and 9 bases stayed unmatched. Germline V gene lookup returns CDR1 SGHTS and CDR2 YDEGEE. The CDR3 nucleotides are TGTGCCAGCAGCCCACAGGCCGACAGGGACTATGGCTACACCTTC. This sequence encodes CASSPQADRDYGYTF.

The genes are TRBV2 and TRBJ1-1; D gene uncertain. The V gene lost 3 bases and the J gene lost 1 base, with 6 bases spanning the gap. The germline CDR1 and CDR2 sequences are SNHLY and FYNNEI. This CDR3 is built from 13 residues. The CDR3 bases are TGTGCCAGCAGTGAGGGCAGGAACACTGAAGCTTTCTTT. Protein product: CASSEGRNTEAFF.

This chain links TRBV5-1 with TRBJ2-5; no definite D call. The V gene lost 0 bases and the J gene lost 4 bases, with 7 bases spanning the gap. Germline V gene sequence: CDR1 SGHRS, CDR2 YFSETQ. The CDR3 contains 13 residues. The CDR3 here is CASSLGQLETQYF. CDR3 sequence (DNA): TGCGCCAGCAGCTTGGGACAACTAGAGACCCAGTACTTC.

This chain joins TRBV11-2 and TRBJ2-7; 12 bases agree with TRBD2. This CDR3 spans 15 amino acids. V trimming: 1 base; J trimming: 3 bases; junction bases outside the gene matches: 1. Germline V lookup: CDR1 SGHAT, CDR2 FQNNGV. CDR3 sequence: CASSLAGLAGYEQYF. As DNA, the CDR3 is TGTGCCAGCAGCTTAGCGGGACTAGCGGGCTACGAGCAGTACTTC.

The V call is TRBV19, the J call TRBJ1-2; TRBD1 aligns across 7 bases. Germline CDR1 and CDR2: LNHDA and SQIVND (reference sequence). Losses at the gene ends were 7 bases for V and 5 bases for J; bases not matched to a gene: 13. This CDR3 is built from 15 residues. This CDR3 is CASKDRPMRAYGYTF. CDR3 DNA: TGTGCCAGTAAGGACAGGCCAATGAGGGCTTATGGCTACACCTTC.

This rearrangement joins TRBV3-1 (or the pseudogene TRBV3-2) to TRBJ1-4; TRBD1 agrees at 7 bases. Germline CDR1 LGHDT, CDR2 YNNKEL (reference sequence). This CDR3 spans 14 amino acids. V gave up 1 base and J gave up 14 bases; unmatched junction bases: 10. The CDR3 bases are TGTGCCAGCAGCCAAGGGAGACAGGGTGGGGACCTGTTTTTT. Residues: CASSQGRQGGDLFF.

The table lists this clone with a few counts. The rearrangement joins TRBV11-1 to TRBJ2-1; TRBD1 matches at 7 bases. Germline loops: CDR1 SGHAT, CDR2 FQDESV (reference sequence). V shed 5 bases, J shed 3 bases, and the junction held 7 bases outside the gene matches. This CDR3 has 15 residues. For the CDR3, the DNA is TGTGCCAGCAGCCCCGGACAGGAATACTACAATGAGCAGTTCTTC. This sequence encodes CASSPGQEYYNEQFF.

V gene TRBV1 combines with J gene TRBJ1-1; the table's D call TRBD1 went unverified against the DNA. TRBV1 is a pseudogene locus. CDR3 length equals 15 residues. CDR3 bases: TGCACCAGCGGGGGGCCATGGGACAGGGACACTGAAGCTTTCTTT. As protein: CTSGGPWDRDTEAFF.

In DNA, the CDR3 is TGTGCCAGCAGTGAAGACTTTTGGACATTTAGCTATGGCTACACCTTC. This sequence encodes CASSEDFWTFSYGYTF. V gene TRBV6-1 combines with J gene TRBJ1-2; weak D call: TRBD1 (5 bases). This CDR3 is 16 amino acids long. Trimming stripped 1 base from V and 4 bases from J, with 16 bases between. Germline lookup yields CDR1 MNHNS and CDR2 SASEGT.

This clone was observed once. The chain recombines TRBV3-1 (or the pseudogene TRBV3-2) with TRBJ1-6; no firm D call. V lost 1 base to trimming and J lost 11 bases, with 6 bases between them. This CDR3 spans 12 amino acids. The V gene's germline CDR1 is LGHDT and CDR2 YNNKEL (reference sequence). This chain's CDR3 is CASSQATAPLHF. The CDR3 DNA follows: TGTGCCAGCAGCCAAGCTACGGCACCCCTCCACTTT.

Notes on this clone: Distinct nucleotide sequences in the sample also encode this CDR3. The gene calls are TRBV24-1 and TRBJ1-2; the D gene is possibly TRBD1 (6 bases). CDR3 length equals 14 residues. Trimming cost V 4 bases and J 4 bases, with 12 bases left between them. The germline V gene encodes CDR1 KGHDR and CDR2 SFDVKD. The CDR3 bases are TGTGCCACCAGTGACCCGGACAGAGCCTATGGCTACACCTTC. Translating gives CATSDPDRAYGYTF.

The chain joins TRBV29-1 to TRBJ1-2; weak D call: TRBD1 (5 bases). V shed 7 bases and J shed 2 bases, with 8 bases lying between them. CDR1 SQVTM and CDR2 ANQGSEA come from the germline V gene. This CDR3 is 11 amino acids long. For the CDR3, the DNA is TGCAGCGGTTCAGGGAACTATGGCTACACCTTC. Translation gives CSGSGNYGYTF. Full variable domain (missing parts from reference TRBV29-1 and TRBJ1-2): SAVISQKPSRDICQRGTSLTIQCQVDSQVTMMFWYRQQPGQSLTLIATANQGSEATYESGFVIDKFPISRPNLTFSTLTVSNMSPEDSSIYLCSGSGNYGYTFGSGTRLTVV.